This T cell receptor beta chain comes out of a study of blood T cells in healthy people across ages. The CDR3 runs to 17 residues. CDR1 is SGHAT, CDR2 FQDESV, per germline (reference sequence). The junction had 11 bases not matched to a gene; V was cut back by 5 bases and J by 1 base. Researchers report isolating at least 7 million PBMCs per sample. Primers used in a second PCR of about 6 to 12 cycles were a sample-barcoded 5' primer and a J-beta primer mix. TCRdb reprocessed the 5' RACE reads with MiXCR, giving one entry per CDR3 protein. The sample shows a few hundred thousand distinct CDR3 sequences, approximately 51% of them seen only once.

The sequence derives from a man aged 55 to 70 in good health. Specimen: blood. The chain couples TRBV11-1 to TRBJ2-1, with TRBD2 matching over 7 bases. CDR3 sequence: CASSRGGGGVSYNEQFF. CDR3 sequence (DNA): TGTGCCAGCAGCCGCGGGGGTGGGGGGGTGTCCTACAATGAGCAGTTCTTC.